Sequencing of this T cell receptor (beta chain) was carried out in a study of CD8 T cells in ankylosing spondylitis. TCRdb reanalysed the 5' RACE reads using MiXCR and keeps one entry per CDR3 protein. The repertoire holds fewer than 750,000 distinct CDR3 sequences, with under 20% as singletons. Whole-study findings and limits: The clones that were linked to disease were reported to be significantly enriched in matched synovial fluid samples from ankylosing spondylitis patients. Typical of ankylosing spondylitis blood, it appeared, was a TCR beta motif of several highly homologous variants.

This clonotype was counted between two and nine times. The target antigen is unknown. What was sequenced was blood, either unsorted or a sorted T cell fraction (not recorded which). The receptor was isolated from a male donor with ankylosing spondylitis.

The CDR3 loop is CASSRSLQETQYF. Here the CDR3 DNA reads TGTGCCAGCAGTCGGTCCCTACAAGAGACCCAGTACTTC. This chain connects TRBV27 to TRBJ2-5; D ambiguous. CDR3 length: 13 amino acids. With 5 bases removed from V and 2 bases from J, the gap between germline ends came to 9 bases. Germline V gene lookup returns CDR1 MNHEY and CDR2 SMNVEV (reference sequence).